A single sample is the source of the 8 T cell receptor beta chains below, sequenced in a study of cytomegalovirus exposure and HLA in healthy donors. PCR employed 60 Vbeta and 13 Jbeta primers. Clones were sequenced by immunoSEQ multiplex PCR, and TCRdb holds only the in-frame ones, with some missing. The data hold over 150,000 clones, with 81% observed a single time. The sample taken for sequencing was PBMCs. The receptors were sampled from a woman in her forties or fifties in good health and CMV-seronegative.

J is TRBJ1-1 and V is TRBV30, with 10 nucleotides matching TRBD1. With 7 bases clipped from V and 6 bases from J, the junction kept 2 bases outside the gene matches. This CDR3 has 11 residues. Germline V gives CDR1 GTSNPN, CDR2 SVGIG (reference sequence). CDR3 bases: TGTGCCTTGACAGGGGGCCCTGAAGCTTTCTTT. The encoded protein is CALTGGPEAFF.

This sequence joins TRBV19 and TRBJ1-2, with TRBD1 matching 7 bases. The CDR3 runs to 17 residues. Germline CDR1 is LNHDA and CDR2 is SQIVND (reference sequence). V lost 5 bases and J lost 2; bases outside the gene matches: 14. The CDR3 spells CASSLSGGAGGNYGYTF. The CDR3 nucleotides read TGTGCCAGTAGTCTCTCAGGTGGGGCAGGGGGAAACTATGGCTACACCTTC.

CDR3 in amino acids: CASSYPGGFGNEQFF. CDR3 in DNA: TGTGCCAGCAGCTACCCGGGCGGGTTCGGGAATGAGCAGTTCTTC. The genes are TRBV13 and TRBJ2-1, with TRBD2 as a possible D gene (5 bases). The germline V gene encodes CDR1 PRHDT and CDR2 FYEKMQ (reference sequence). CDR3 size: 15 residues. V lost 4 bases to trimming and J lost 7 bases, with 17 bases between them.

This clone was detected only once. The genes are TRBV7-9 and TRBJ1-1; D ambiguous. The ends were cut back, 1 base at V and 5 bases at J, with 8 bases in the middle. CDR3 length: 13 amino acids. Germline lookup yields CDR1 SEHNR and CDR2 FQNEAQ (reference sequence). CDR3 DNA sequence: TGTGCCAGCAGCTTAGAGGGAGGAACTGAAGCTTTCTTT. Encoded protein: CASSLEGGTEAFF.

This chain uses TRBV4-1 with TRBJ1-2; TRBD1 matches at 8 bases. The CDR3 is 15 amino acids. Germline lookup yields CDR1 MGHRA and CDR2 YSYEKL. V was pared by 1 base and J by 7 bases, with 8 bases of the junction left unmatched. The CDR3 DNA reads TGCGCCAGCAGCCAAGGACAGGGGTTACCCGCTGGCTACACCTTC. Translating gives CASSQGQGLPAGYTF.

J is TRBJ2-3 and V is TRBV7-8; 9 bases align to TRBD2. The CDR3 extends over 15 amino acids. Germline V gives CDR1 SGHVS, CDR2 FQNEAQ. V was clipped by 5 bases and J by 0 bases; unmatched bases: 3. The CDR3 protein is CASSQLAGSTDTQYF. CDR3 coding DNA: TGTGCCAGCAGCCAGCTAGCGGGAAGCACAGATACGCAGTATTTT.

The V call is TRBV11-2, the J call TRBJ2-5; TRBD1 might be the D (6 bases). Per the germline V gene, CDR1 is SGHAT and CDR2 is FQNNGV. With 4 bases removed from V and 5 bases from J, the gap between germline ends came to 14 bases. This CDR3 region has 14 residues. CDR3 sequence: CASSSTGRPETQYF. In DNA, the CDR3 is TGTGCCAGCAGCTCGACAGGACGCCCGGAGACCCAGTACTTC.

The chain is built from TRBV7-2 and TRBJ2-7; D is unclear. This CDR3 contains 15 residues. Deletions cut 4 bases from V and 5 bases from J, with 18 bases between. CDR1 SGHTA and CDR2 FQGNSA come from the germline V gene. CDR3 sequence: CASSSRVWANHEQYF. CDR3 sequence (DNA): TGTGCCAGCAGCTCCCGAGTCTGGGCTAACCACGAGCAGTACTTC.